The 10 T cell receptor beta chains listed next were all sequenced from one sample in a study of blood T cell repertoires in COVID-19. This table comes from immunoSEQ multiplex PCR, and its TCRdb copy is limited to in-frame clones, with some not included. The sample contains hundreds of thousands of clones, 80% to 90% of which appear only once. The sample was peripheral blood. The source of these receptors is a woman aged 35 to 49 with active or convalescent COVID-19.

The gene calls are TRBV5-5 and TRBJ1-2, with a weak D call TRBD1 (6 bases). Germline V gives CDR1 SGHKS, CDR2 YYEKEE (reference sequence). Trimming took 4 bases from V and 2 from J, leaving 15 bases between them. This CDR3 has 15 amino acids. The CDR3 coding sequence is TGTGCCAGCAGCGGAGGACCGGGACAAAACTATGGCTACACCTTC. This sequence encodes CASSGGPGQNYGYTF. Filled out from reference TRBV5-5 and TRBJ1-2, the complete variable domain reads DAGVTQSPTHLIKTRGQQVTLRCSPISGHKSVSWYQQVLGQGPQFIFQYYEKEERGRGNFPDRFSARQFPNYSSELNVNALLLGDSALYLCASSGGPGQNYGYTFGSGTRLTVV.

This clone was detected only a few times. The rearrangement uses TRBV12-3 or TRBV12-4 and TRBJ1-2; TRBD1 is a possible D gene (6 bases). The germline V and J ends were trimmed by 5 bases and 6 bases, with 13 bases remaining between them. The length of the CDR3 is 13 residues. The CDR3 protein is CASSPTGEDGYTF. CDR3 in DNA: TGTGCCAGCAGTCCGACAGGTGAGGATGGCTACACCTTC.

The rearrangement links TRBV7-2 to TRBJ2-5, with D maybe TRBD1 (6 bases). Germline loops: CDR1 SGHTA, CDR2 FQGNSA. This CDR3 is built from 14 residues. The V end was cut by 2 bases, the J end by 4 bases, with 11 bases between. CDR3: CASSLQGSRETQYF. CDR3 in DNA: TGTGCCAGCAGCTTACAGGGGTCGCGAGAGACCCAGTACTTC.

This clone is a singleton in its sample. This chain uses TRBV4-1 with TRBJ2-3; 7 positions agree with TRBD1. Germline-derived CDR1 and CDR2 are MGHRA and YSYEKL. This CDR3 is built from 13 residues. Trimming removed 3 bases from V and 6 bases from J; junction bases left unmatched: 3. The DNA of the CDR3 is TGCGCCAGCAGCCACCCACAGGGGGATACGCAGTATTTT. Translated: CASSHPQGDTQYF.

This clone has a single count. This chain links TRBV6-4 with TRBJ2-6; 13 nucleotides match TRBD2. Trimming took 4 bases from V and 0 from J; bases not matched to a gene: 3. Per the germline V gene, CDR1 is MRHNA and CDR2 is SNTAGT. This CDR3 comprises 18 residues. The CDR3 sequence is CASSVGLAGPSGANVLTF. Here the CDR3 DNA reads TGTGCCAGCAGTGTGGGACTAGCGGGGCCCTCTGGGGCCAACGTCCTGACTTTC.

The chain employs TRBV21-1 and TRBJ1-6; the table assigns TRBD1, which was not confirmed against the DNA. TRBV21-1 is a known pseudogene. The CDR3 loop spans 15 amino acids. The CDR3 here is CASSNRQRHNSPLHF. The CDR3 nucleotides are TGTGCCAGCAGCAACAGACAGCGTCATAATTCACCCCTCCACTTT.

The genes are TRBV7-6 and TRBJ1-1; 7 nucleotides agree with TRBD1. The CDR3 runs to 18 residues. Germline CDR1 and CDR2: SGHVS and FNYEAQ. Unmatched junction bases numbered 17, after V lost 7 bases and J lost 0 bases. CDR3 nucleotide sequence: TGTGCCAGCAACTTCCGTGGGACAGTCGGTATTTTGAACACTGAAGCTTTCTTT. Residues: CASNFRGTVGILNTEAFF.

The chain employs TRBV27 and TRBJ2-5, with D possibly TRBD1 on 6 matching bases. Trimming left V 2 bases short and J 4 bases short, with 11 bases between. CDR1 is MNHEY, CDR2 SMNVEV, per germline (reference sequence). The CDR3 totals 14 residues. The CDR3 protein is CASSLLGTIETQYF. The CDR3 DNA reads TGTGCCAGCAGTTTACTCGGGACAATAGAGACCCAGTACTTC.

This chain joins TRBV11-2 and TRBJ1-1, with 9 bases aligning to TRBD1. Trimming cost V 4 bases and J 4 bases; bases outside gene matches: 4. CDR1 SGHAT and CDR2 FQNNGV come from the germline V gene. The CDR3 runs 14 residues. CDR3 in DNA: TGTGCCAGCAGCTCCGGGACAGGGTCCACTGAAGCTTTCTTT. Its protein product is CASSSGTGSTEAFF.

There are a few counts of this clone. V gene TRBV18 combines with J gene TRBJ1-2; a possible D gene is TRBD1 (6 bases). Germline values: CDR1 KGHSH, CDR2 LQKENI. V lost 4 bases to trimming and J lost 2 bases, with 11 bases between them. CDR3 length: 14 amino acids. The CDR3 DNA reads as TGTGCCAGCTCACAACAGGGAGGGAACTATGGCTACACCTTC. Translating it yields CASSQQGGNYGYTF.